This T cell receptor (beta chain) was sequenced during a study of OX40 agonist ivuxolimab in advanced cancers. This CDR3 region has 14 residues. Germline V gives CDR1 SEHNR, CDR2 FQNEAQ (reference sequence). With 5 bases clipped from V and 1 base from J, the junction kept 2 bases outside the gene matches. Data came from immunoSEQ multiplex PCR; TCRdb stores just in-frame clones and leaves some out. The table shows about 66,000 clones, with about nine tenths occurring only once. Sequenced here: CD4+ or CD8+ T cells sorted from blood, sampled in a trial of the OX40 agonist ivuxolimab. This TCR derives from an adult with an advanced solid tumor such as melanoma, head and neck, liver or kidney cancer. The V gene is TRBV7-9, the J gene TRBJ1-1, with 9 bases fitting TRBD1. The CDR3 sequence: CASSRGQGNTEAFF. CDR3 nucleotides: TGTGCCAGCAGCCGGGGACAGGGGAACACTGAAGCTTTCTTT.